This T cell receptor (beta chain) was recorded in a study of blood T cell repertoires in COVID-19. The overall study: Acute and convalescent COVID-19 specimens originated in the United States, Italy and Spain.

The protocol was immunoSEQ multiplex PCR, while the TCRdb copy is restricted to in-frame clones and leaves out a portion. Of roughly 260,000 clones in the sample, more than 85% are singletons; the top ten hold 2.5% to 3%. The sequencing sample was made of peripheral blood. This sequence originates from a person in their late teens or twenties with COVID-19, enrolled during active disease.

The CDR3 here is CATSDPGTGETYGYTF. As DNA, the CDR3 is TGTGCCACCAGTGATCCTGGGACAGGTGAAACCTATGGCTACACCTTC. The chain has TRBV24-1 and TRBJ1-2, with 8 nucleotides matching TRBD1. The CDR3 sequence is 16 residues long. Per germline, CDR1 KGHDR and CDR2 SFDVKD. The ends lost 3 bases at V and 4 bases at J; junction bases unmatched: 9.